The 15 T cell receptor beta chains in this list originate from one sample, sequenced in a study of blood T cell repertoires in COVID-19. Here immunoSEQ multiplex PCR was the method, and the copy in TCRdb shows in-frame clones only, minus some. The table records fewer than 700,000 clones, roughly 89% of them present only once. Material for sequencing was peripheral blood. These receptor sequences come from a woman aged 45-59 years with COVID-19, enrolled during active disease.

The gene calls are TRBV2 and TRBJ1-5; D gene uncertain. CDR3 size: 12 residues. The germline CDR1 and CDR2 sequences are SNHLY and FYNNEI. V was cut by 5 bases and J by 3 bases, with 5 bases left in between. The CDR3 nucleotides are TGTGCCAGCAGTAGAGACAATCAGCCCCAGCATTTT. This sequence encodes CASSRDNQPQHF. The entire variable domain, with the rest obtained from reference TRBV2 and TRBJ1-5, is as follows: EPEVTQTPSHQVTQMGQEVILRCVPISNHLYFYWYRQILGQKVEFLVSFYNNEISEKSEIFDDQFSVERPDGSNFTLKIRSTKLEDSAMYFCASSRDNQPQHFGDGTRLSIL.

This clone was counted between two and nine times. This chain joins TRBV2 and TRBJ2-7; D possibly corresponds to TRBD2 (6 bases). This CDR3 comprises 16 residues. Trimming took 0 bases from V and 5 from J, leaving 17 bases between them. CDR1 is SNHLY, CDR2 FYNNEI, per germline. DNA for the CDR3: TGTGCCAGCAGTGAAGCCCGCTTCGGGAGTCGCCACGAGCAGTACTTC. It yields the protein CASSEARFGSRHEQYF.

The rearrangement joins TRBV19 to TRBJ2-7; 8 bases match TRBD1. The CDR3 consists of 15 residues. V dropped 7 bases and J dropped 2; count of bases not matched to a gene: 10. The germline V gene encodes CDR1 LNHDA and CDR2 SQIVND (reference sequence). CDR3 bases: TGTGCCAGTACCCCCGGACAGGGATCAGCCTACGAGCAGTACTTC. It codes for CASTPGQGSAYEQYF.

The CDR3 bases are TGTGCCAGCAGCTTTATTGTTGTCGGCTCCTACGAGCAGTACTTC. Protein: CASSFIVVGSYEQYF. The chain employs TRBV7-2 and TRBJ2-7; unclear D gene. The CDR3 consists of 15 residues. CDR1 and CDR2 from the germline V gene are SGHTA and FQGNSA. V was trimmed by 3 bases and J by 0 bases, leaving 12 bases between them.

The gene calls are TRBV10-1 and TRBJ2-3, with D possibly being TRBD2 (6 bases). CDR1 WNHNN and CDR2 SYGVQD come from the germline V gene (reference sequence). Trimming stripped 2 bases from V and 6 bases from J, with 9 bases between. The length of the CDR3 is 13 residues. Here the CDR3 reads CASSERGGDTQYF. The CDR3 region has the DNA TGCGCCAGCAGTGAGAGGGGAGGCGATACGCAGTATTTT.

The chain couples TRBV30 to TRBJ2-1, with D hard to call. This CDR3 region has 13 residues. Trimming removed 2 bases from V and 0 bases from J, with 5 bases in between. The germline V gene encodes CDR1 GTSNPN and CDR2 SVGIG (reference sequence). As DNA, the CDR3 is TGTGCCTGGAGTCCTAGCTCCTACAATGAGCAGTTCTTC. Its protein product is CAWSPSSYNEQFF.

This chain links TRBV5-1 with TRBJ2-7; D is undetermined. The CDR3 is 14 amino acids. Germline V gene sequence: CDR1 SGHRS, CDR2 YFSETQ. The V end was cut by 1 base, the J end by 3 bases, with 11 bases between. CDR3 DNA sequence: TGCGCCAGCAGCTTGTCCGGGTCCCACTACGAGCAGTACTTC. It encodes CASSLSGSHYEQYF.

This chain links TRBV6-1 with TRBJ1-5; 9 positions agree with TRBD1. Trimming took 4 bases from V and 8 from J; bases not matched to a gene: 15. This CDR3 has 17 residues. Germline assignment: CDR1 MNHNS and CDR2 SASEGT. The CDR3 protein is CASSGGPGTGTLEPQHF. The CDR3 region has the DNA TGTGCCAGCAGTGGGGGTCCCGGGACAGGGACGTTAGAGCCCCAGCATTTT.

The chain has TRBV9 and TRBJ2-3; D ambiguous. The V gene lost 0 bases and the J gene lost 2 bases, with 4 bases spanning the gap. Germline CDR1 SGDLS, CDR2 YYNGEE. The CDR3 length is 13 residues. The DNA for the CDR3 is TGTGCCAGCAGCGTAGACTTCACAGATACGCAGTATTTT. This encodes CASSVDFTDTQYF.

This rearrangement joins TRBV28 to TRBJ2-1, with 7 bases identical to TRBD2. The CDR3 is made up of 15 amino acids. J gave up 6 bases and V 7 bases, and 12 bases lay outside the gene matches. From germline, CDR1 is MDHEN and CDR2 SYDVKM. CDR3 coding DNA: TGTGCCAGCACCACACGGGGGACGGGGGGCAATGAGCAGTTCTTC. Protein product: CASTTRGTGGNEQFF. Based on the CDR3 plus reference TRBV28 and TRBJ2-1, the full variable domain is DVKVTQSSRYLVKRTGEKVFLECVQDMDHENMFWYRQDPGLGLRLIYFSYDVKMKEKGDIPEGYSVSREKKERFSLILESASTNQTSMYLCASTTRGTGGNEQFFGPGTRLTVL.

The V and J genes are TRBV3-1 (or the pseudogene TRBV3-2) and TRBJ2-2; 12 bases line up with TRBD2. The germline gives CDR1 LGHDT, CDR2 YNNKEL (reference sequence). The CDR3 has 17 residues. The V segment lost 4 bases and the J segment 4 bases; nucleotides outside the gene matches: 7. CDR3 protein: CASSLRTSGVRTGELFF. The CDR3 region has the DNA TGTGCCAGCAGCCTTAGGACTAGCGGGGTACGCACCGGGGAGCTGTTTTTT.

This clone has just a few counts. The chain uses TRBV30 and TRBJ1-1, with D perhaps matching TRBD1 (6 bases). In germline, CDR1 is GTSNPN, CDR2 SVGIG (reference sequence). This CDR3 spans 14 amino acids. Trimming removed 0 bases at V and 12 bases at J, with 20 bases between. The chain's CDR3 is CAWSVRAGAVSTFF. The CDR3 bases are TGTGCCTGGAGTGTCAGGGCAGGGGCCGTATCGACTTTCTTT.

This clone was seen only a few times. The gene calls are TRBV19 and TRBJ2-1; 9 nucleotides align to TRBD2. This CDR3 region has 14 residues. Germline CDR1 is LNHDA and CDR2 is SQIVND (reference sequence). V shed 5 bases and J 8 bases; nucleotides not matched to a gene: 7. The CDR3: CASSGLAGRDEQFF. DNA for the CDR3: TGTGCCAGTAGTGGCCTAGCGGGGAGGGATGAGCAGTTCTTC.

The rearrangement uses TRBV30 and TRBJ1-2, with TRBD1 identical over 7 bases. V lost 2 bases, J lost 0 bases, and 3 bases stayed unmatched. The CDR3 is 14 residues long. Per germline, CDR1 GTSNPN and CDR2 SVGIG (reference sequence). This CDR3 is CAWSRGQSNYGYTF. Written as DNA, the CDR3 is TGTGCCTGGAGTAGGGGACAGTCTAACTATGGCTACACCTTC.

On this clone: Other DNA variants within this sample encode the same CDR3. The chain has TRBV18 and TRBJ1-4; TRBD1 aligns across 10 bases. The trim removed 6 bases at V and 6 bases at J, leaving 4 bases unmatched. The CDR3 is 14 residues long. Per germline, CDR1 KGHSH and CDR2 LQKENI. The CDR3 protein is CASSPGTGDEKLFF. CDR3 DNA: TGTGCCAGCTCTCCCGGGACAGGGGATGAAAAACTGTTTTTT.